The rows below give T cell receptor beta chains drawn from one sample of a study of early T cells in non-severe SARS-CoV-2 infection. TCRdb independently ran MiXCR on the 5' RACE reads; one entry per CDR3 protein. The repertoire holds roughly 83,000 distinct CDR3 sequences, with 8% to 13% as singletons. The sequenced sample was whole blood, obtained at baseline. These receptors originate from an adult who was a healthcare worker with PCR-confirmed SARS-CoV-2 infection or an uninfected control (not recorded which). CDR3s include the opening cysteine and the closing phenylalanine or tryptophan. The order of the fields is V gene, D gene, CDR3 length, clone size, J gene, CDR3 DNA, CDR3 protein. The D gene is left open where the match is weak. Some rows mark clone size as missing; the rest say once, few, many or name a class of expanded clone.

V gene: TRBV5-1
D gene: TRBD1
CDR3 length: 17
clone size: -
J gene: TRBJ2-3
CDR3 DNA: TGCGCCAGCAGCAACCTCCCCGGGACAGGGGGCCGAGATACGCAGTATTTT
CDR3 protein: CASSNLPGTGGRDTQYF

V gene: TRBV20-1
D gene: TRBD2
CDR3 length: 16
clone size: few
J gene: TRBJ2-7
CDR3 DNA: TGCAGTGCTAGCTCCAGTCTAGCGGGAGGAACCTACGAGCAGTACTTC
CDR3 protein: CSASSSLAGGTYEQYF

V gene: TRBV7-8
D gene: TRBD1
CDR3 length: 13
clone size: many
J gene: TRBJ2-5
CDR3 DNA: TGTGCCAGCACCGAGGACAGGGAAGAGACCCAGTACTTC
CDR3 protein: CASTEDREETQYF

V gene: TRBV28
D gene: -
CDR3 length: 16
clone size: -
J gene: TRBJ2-1
CDR3 DNA: TGTGCCAGCACCCCTTCTAAGGCTGGGGGGTGCAATGAGCAGTTCTTC
CDR3 protein: CASTPSKAGGCNEQFF

V gene: TRBV7-9
D gene: -
CDR3 length: 13
clone size: few
J gene: TRBJ2-5
CDR3 DNA: TGTGCCAGCAAGAGGGACTCCCAAGAGACCCAGTACTTC
CDR3 protein: CASKRDSQETQYF

V gene: TRBV12-3/TRBV12-4
D gene: -
CDR3 length: 12
clone size: -
J gene: TRBJ2-7
CDR3 DNA: TGTGCCAGCAGCCGCGTCGCCCACGAGCAGTACTTC
CDR3 protein: CASSRVAHEQYF

V gene: TRBV12-3/TRBV12-4
D gene: -
CDR3 length: 12
clone size: many
J gene: TRBJ2-1
CDR3 DNA: TGTGCCAGCAAGTTCTCCTACAATGAGCAGTTCTTC
CDR3 protein: CASKFSYNEQFF

V gene: TRBV20-1
D gene: TRBD2
CDR3 length: 16
clone size: many
J gene: TRBJ2-1
CDR3 DNA: TGCAGTGCTATTGGGACTAGCGGGAGTGGCTACAATGAGCAGTTCTTC
CDR3 protein: CSAIGTSGSGYNEQFF

V gene: TRBV20-1
D gene: -
CDR3 length: 9
clone size: -
J gene: TRBJ2-3
CDR3 DNA: TGCAGTGCCCCAACCCCGCAGTATTTT
CDR3 protein: CSAPTPQYF

V gene: TRBV5-4
D gene: -
CDR3 length: 15
clone size: few
J gene: TRBJ2-6
CDR3 DNA: TGTGCCAGCAGCTTGAACAGCCCGGGGGCCAACGTCCTGACTTTC
CDR3 protein: CASSLNSPGANVLTF

V gene: TRBV4-1
D gene: TRBD1
CDR3 length: 16
clone size: many
J gene: TRBJ2-3
CDR3 DNA: TGCGCCAGCAGCTTCAAAGCCCAGGGGGGCACAGATACGCAGTATTTT
CDR3 protein: CASSFKAQGGTDTQYF

V gene: TRBV29-1
D gene: TRBD1
CDR3 length: 13
clone size: -
J gene: TRBJ2-1
CDR3 DNA: TGCAGCGTTCGGGACAGGGTCGGCAATGAGCAGTTCTTC
CDR3 protein: CSVRDRVGNEQFF